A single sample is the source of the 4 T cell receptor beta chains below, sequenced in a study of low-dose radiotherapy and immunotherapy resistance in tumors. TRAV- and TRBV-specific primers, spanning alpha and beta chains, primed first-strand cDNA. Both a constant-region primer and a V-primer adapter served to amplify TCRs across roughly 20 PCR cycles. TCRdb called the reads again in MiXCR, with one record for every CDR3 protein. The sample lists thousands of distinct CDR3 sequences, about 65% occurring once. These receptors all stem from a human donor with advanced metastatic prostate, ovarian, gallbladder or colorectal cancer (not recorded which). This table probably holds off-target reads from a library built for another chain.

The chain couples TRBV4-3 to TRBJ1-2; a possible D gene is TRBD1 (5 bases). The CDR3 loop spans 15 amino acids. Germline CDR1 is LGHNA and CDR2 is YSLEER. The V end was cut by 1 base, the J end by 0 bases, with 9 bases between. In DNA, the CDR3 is TGCGCCAGCAGCCAAGGCACAGGAACTAACTATGGCTACACCTTC. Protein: CASSQGTGTNYGYTF.

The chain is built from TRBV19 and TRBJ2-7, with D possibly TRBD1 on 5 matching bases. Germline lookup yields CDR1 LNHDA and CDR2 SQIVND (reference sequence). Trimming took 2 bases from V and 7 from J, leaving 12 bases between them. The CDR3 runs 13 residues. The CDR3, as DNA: TGTGCCAGTAGTATAAGGTCGTCAGGGGAGCAGTACTTC. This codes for CASSIRSSGEQYF.

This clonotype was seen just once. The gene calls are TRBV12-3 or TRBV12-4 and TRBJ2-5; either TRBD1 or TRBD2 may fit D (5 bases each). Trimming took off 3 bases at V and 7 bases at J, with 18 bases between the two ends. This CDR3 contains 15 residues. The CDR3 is CASSFNAALGATQYF. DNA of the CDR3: TGTGCCAGCAGTTTTAACGCAGCCCTCGGGGCGACCCAGTACTTC.

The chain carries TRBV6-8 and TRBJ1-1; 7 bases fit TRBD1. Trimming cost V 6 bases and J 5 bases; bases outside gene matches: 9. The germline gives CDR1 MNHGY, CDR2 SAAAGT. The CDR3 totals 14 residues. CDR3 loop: CASSRGAGGTEAFF. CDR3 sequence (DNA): TGTGCCAGCAGCCGAGGAGCAGGGGGAACTGAAGCTTTCTTT.